What follows describes a single T cell receptor beta chain. What it binds is not known. The data were produced by immunoSEQ multiplex PCR, yet TCRdb's version contains in-frame clones alone and is incomplete. Of approximately 590,000 clones listed, about 95% are singletons. This sample was taken from a study of shared clonotypes between healthy human individuals. Findings of the study overall: A generally larger estimated richness was seen in naive subsets than in memory subsets. Blood was the sole source, and tissue repertoires probably differ.

CD8 cells classed as naive were CD45RO-negative and positively selected for CCR7, excluding terminally differentiated effector memory CD45RA+ cells. The specimen was naive CD8+ T cells sorted from blood. This clonotype was obtained from a woman between 25 and 40 years old in good health.

CDR3: CASSRGNIQYF. CDR3 sequence (DNA): TGTGCCAGCAGCCGGGGAAACATTCAGTACTTC. The chain employs TRBV27 and TRBJ2-4, with D possibly being TRBD2 (5 bases). The V end lost 6 bases, the J end lost 6 bases, and 6 bases lay between the germline ends. This CDR3 contains 11 residues. The germline gives CDR1 MNHEY, CDR2 SMNVEV (reference sequence).